These 15 T cell receptor beta chains came from one sample sequenced in a study of technical replicates of blood from a few donors. Data came from immunoSEQ multiplex PCR; TCRdb stores just in-frame clones and leaves some out. This sample carries 65,000 to 85,000 clones, roughly 97% of them seen once, and the ten largest clones take roughly 0.34%. Sequencing input: T cells isolated from PBMCs. The receptors stem from a human donor in good health.

The chain uses TRBV6-6 and TRBJ1-5; no clear D. The CDR3 totals 15 residues. The germline V gene has CDR1 MNHNY and CDR2 SVGAGI (reference sequence). V was cut by 0 bases and J by 12 bases, with 18 bases left in between. The CDR3 protein is CASSYSSFAEGNQHF. Written as DNA, the CDR3 is TGTGCCAGCAGTTACTCTTCTTTTGCCGAGGGAAACCAGCATTTT.

This chain uses TRBV9 with TRBJ1-1; unclear D gene. CDR1 SGDLS and CDR2 YYNGEE come from the germline V gene. The CDR3 covers 14 residues. Trimming removed 0 bases at V and 1 base at J, with 7 bases between. The CDR3 loop is CASSVVPGNTEAFF. In DNA form, the CDR3 reads TGTGCCAGCAGCGTAGTACCGGGGAACACTGAAGCTTTCTTT.

The rearrangement links TRBV9 to TRBJ1-2; D not certain. Trimming cost V 4 bases and J 4 bases, with 17 bases left between them. Germline V gene sequence: CDR1 SGDLS, CDR2 YYNGEE. The CDR3 is made up of 15 amino acids. CDR3 loop: CASSLIAGSLYGYTF. DNA of the CDR3: TGTGCCAGCAGCTTAATAGCCGGGTCACTCTATGGCTACACCTTC. The complete variable domain, with remaining parts taken from reference TRBV9 and TRBJ1-2, reads DSGVTQTPKHLITATGQRVTLRCSPRSGDLSVYWYQQSLDQGLQFLIQYYNGEERAKGNILERFSAQQFPDLHSELNLSSLELGDSALYFCASSLIAGSLYGYTFGSGTRLTVV.

This sequence joins TRBV18 and TRBJ1-1; TRBD1 is a possible D gene (6 bases). Between the trimmed V and J ends, which lost 4 bases and 4 bases, there was a span of 16 bases. The CDR3 is made up of 15 amino acids. CDR1 and CDR2 (germline): KGHSH, LQKENI. The DNA of the CDR3 is TGTGCCAGCTCACGGTCACACAGGGAGATCACTGAAGCTTTCTTT. This translates into CASSRSHREITEAFF.

The chain employs TRBV6-5 and TRBJ1-2; a weak D match, TRBD1 (6 bases). V lost 0 bases and J lost 8, with 19 bases in between. Germline V lookup: CDR1 MNHEY, CDR2 SVGAGI. This CDR3 comprises 16 residues. The CDR3 DNA is TGTGCCAGCAGTTACTCACTCCAGGGGACGGCAGAGGGCTACACCTTC. It codes for CASSYSLQGTAEGYTF.

This sequence joins TRBV5-1 and TRBJ2-7; possible D gene TRBD1, 5 bases. Trimming left V 1 base short and J 1 base short, with 12 bases between. The CDR3 is made up of 15 amino acids. Germline assignment: CDR1 SGHRS and CDR2 YFSETQ. Here the CDR3 reads CASSLRQGRSYEQYF. DNA of the CDR3: TGCGCCAGCAGCTTGAGGCAGGGAAGATCCTACGAGCAGTACTTC.

This chain links TRBV29-1 with TRBJ1-1; D is uncertain. CDR3 length: 13 amino acids. Deletions cut 5 bases from V and 0 bases from J, with 10 bases between. CDR1 and CDR2 (germline): SQVTM, ANQGSEA. CDR3 amino acids: CSVRDMVNTEAFF. The CDR3 DNA sequence: TGCAGCGTTAGAGACATGGTGAACACTGAAGCTTTCTTT.

This chain links TRBV2 with TRBJ2-1; 16 bases match TRBD2. The ends lost 1 base at V and 7 bases at J; junction bases unmatched: 1. The CDR3 loop spans 16 amino acids. Germline V gene sequence: CDR1 SNHLY, CDR2 FYNNEI. The CDR3 sequence is CASSEVGLAGGNEQFF. CDR3 nucleotides: TGTGCCAGCAGTGAAGTGGGACTAGCGGGAGGGAATGAGCAGTTCTTC.

The chain joins TRBV2 to TRBJ1-1, with TRBD1 identical over 7 bases. The V gene's germline CDR1 is SNHLY and CDR2 FYNNEI. After removal of 6 bases from V and 1 base from J, the junction contained 2 bases not matched to a gene. This CDR3 is 13 amino acids long. In DNA form, the CDR3 reads TGTGCCAGCAGGACAGGGAAGAACACTGAAGCTTTCTTT. This sequence encodes CASRTGKNTEAFF.

The genes are TRBV29-1 and TRBJ1-4; D remains ambiguous. The length of the CDR3 is 13 residues. V was trimmed by 7 bases and J by 3 bases, leaving 12 bases between them. Germline loops: CDR1 SQVTM, CDR2 ANQGSEA. CDR3 loop: CSAQDGANEKLFF. CDR3 DNA: TGCAGCGCCCAGGACGGGGCTAATGAAAAACTGTTTTTT.

The chain links TRBV14 to TRBJ2-3, with 10 bases identical to TRBD2. Germline V gene sequence: CDR1 SGHDN, CDR2 FVKESK. V was clipped by 1 base and J by 11 bases; unmatched bases: 6. This CDR3 comprises 14 residues. DNA of the CDR3: TGTGCCAGCAGCCAAGGTTCTAGCGGGAGAAGGCAGTATTTT. This codes for CASSQGSSGRRQYF.

The chain employs TRBV6-6 and TRBJ2-3; 10 bases are shared with TRBD2. The CDR3 has 16 amino acids. Unmatched junction bases numbered 8, after V lost 4 bases and J lost 4 bases. Germline V lookup: CDR1 MNHNY, CDR2 SVGAGI (reference sequence). The CDR3 reads CASSFSGRTSADTQYF. CDR3 coding DNA: TGTGCCAGCAGTTTTAGCGGGAGGACCTCCGCAGATACGCAGTATTTT.

This chain uses TRBV9 with TRBJ2-1; 10 bases line up with TRBD2. V gave up 3 bases and J gave up 9 bases; unmatched junction bases: 3. The CDR3 sequence is 13 residues long. Germline loops: CDR1 SGDLS, CDR2 YYNGEE. CDR3 nucleotides: TGTGCCAGCAGCGCTAGCGGGAGTGGTGAGCAGTTCTTC. Its protein is CASSASGSGEQFF. Full variable domain (outside the CDR3, taken from reference TRBV9 and TRBJ2-1): DSGVTQTPKHLITATGQRVTLRCSPRSGDLSVYWYQQSLDQGLQFLIQYYNGEERAKGNILERFSAQQFPDLHSELNLSSLELGDSALYFCASSASGSGEQFFGPGTRLTVL.

The chain uses TRBV4-1 and TRBJ2-4; D unclear. The germline gives CDR1 MGHRA, CDR2 YSYEKL. V lost 0 bases to trimming and J lost 9 bases, with 9 bases between them. The CDR3 has 13 amino acids. This CDR3 reads CASSQELESIQYF. CDR3 in DNA: TGCGCCAGCAGCCAAGAATTAGAGTCCATTCAGTACTTC.

This chain uses TRBV7-3 with TRBJ2-2, with 9 nucleotides matching TRBD1. Germline trimming cut 5 bases from V and 1 base from J; bases unmatched to any gene: 5. This CDR3 is built from 16 residues. Germline V gene lookup returns CDR1 SGHTA and CDR2 FQGTGA. DNA for the CDR3: TGTGCCAGCAGCATACCGGGACAGGGGAACACCGGGGAGCTGTTTTTT. Encoded protein: CASSIPGQGNTGELFF.